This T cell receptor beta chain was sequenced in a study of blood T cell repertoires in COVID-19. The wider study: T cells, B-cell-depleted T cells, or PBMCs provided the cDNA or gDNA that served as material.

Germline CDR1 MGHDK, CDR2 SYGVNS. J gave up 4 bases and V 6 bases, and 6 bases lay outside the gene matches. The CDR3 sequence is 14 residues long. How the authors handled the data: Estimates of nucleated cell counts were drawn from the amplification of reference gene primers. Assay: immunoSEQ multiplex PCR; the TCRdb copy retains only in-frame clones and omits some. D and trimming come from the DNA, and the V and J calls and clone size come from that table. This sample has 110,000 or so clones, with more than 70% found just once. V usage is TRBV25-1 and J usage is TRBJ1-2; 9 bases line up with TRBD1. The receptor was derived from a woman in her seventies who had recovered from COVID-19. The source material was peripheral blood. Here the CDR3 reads CASRGTGRGYGYTF. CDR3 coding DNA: TGTGCCAGCAGGGGGACAGGGAGGGGCTATGGCTACACCTTC.